This entry lists 11 T cell receptor beta chains sequenced from one sample in a study of early T cells in non-severe SARS-CoV-2 infection. Using its own MiXCR run on the 5' RACE reads, TCRdb lists one record per CDR3 protein. Of roughly 60,000 distinct CDR3 sequences in the sample, roughly 12% were seen once. The sequencing used whole blood, collected at baseline. All receptors come from an adult who was a healthcare worker with PCR-confirmed SARS-CoV-2 infection or an uninfected control (not recorded which).

The gene calls are TRBV20-1 and TRBJ1-6; D is unclear. Germline values: CDR1 DFQATT, CDR2 SNEGSKA (reference sequence). There are 13 residues in the CDR3. Trimming left V 5 bases short and J 6 bases short, with 11 bases between. CDR3 protein: CSAPRGSNSPLHF. The CDR3 bases are TGCAGTGCTCCCCGGGGAAGTAATTCACCCCTCCACTTT.

This clonotype came up a few times. The chain couples TRBV20-1 to TRBJ2-7, with D hard to call. The CDR3 has 12 residues. Germline V CDR1 and CDR2: DFQATT, SNEGSKA (reference sequence). Trimming cost V 4 bases and J 1 base, with 8 bases left between them. CDR3 loop: CSATLDSYEQYF. The CDR3 DNA is TGCAGTGCTACGCTAGATTCCTACGAGCAGTACTTC.

At least ten counts were recorded for this clonotype. The chain combines TRBV29-1 with TRBJ2-3; TRBD1 matches at 10 bases. Germline CDR1 is SQVTM and CDR2 is ANQGSEA. The trim removed 4 bases at V and 7 bases at J, leaving 8 bases unmatched. CDR3 length: 14 amino acids. The CDR3 nucleotides are TGCAGCGTTGTGCCGGGACAGGGGATGAATACGCAGTATTTT. Encoded protein: CSVVPGQGMNTQYF.

This clonotype was counted a few times. The chain joins TRBV5-1 to TRBJ2-1; 7 bases match TRBD1. CDR3 length: 13 residues. In germline, CDR1 is SGHRS, CDR2 YFSETQ. The J segment lost 8 bases and the V segment lost 4 bases, leaving 6 bases of the junction unmatched. The CDR3 DNA reads TGCGCCAGCAGCACGGACAGGCTCGATGAGCAGTTCTTC. Protein: CASSTDRLDEQFF.

This clonotype came up a few times. The DNA for the CDR3 is TGTGCCAGCACCCCTATAGTGAACACTGAAGCTTTCTTT. Its translation is CASTPIVNTEAFF. This chain uses TRBV12-3 or TRBV12-4 with TRBJ1-1, with unresolved D. The CDR3 runs to 13 residues. Trimming left V 7 bases short and J 0 bases short, with 9 bases between.

This clonotype has more than one count but fewer than ten. The rearrangement links TRBV6-2 or TRBV6-3 to TRBJ2-2; the D is unclear. V was cut by 7 bases and J by 0 bases, with 6 bases left in between. The CDR3 extends over 13 amino acids. CDR1 and CDR2 from the germline V gene are MNHEY and SVGEGT. CDR3: CASTNTNTGELFF. In nucleotides, the CDR3 is TGTGCCAGCACTAATACGAACACCGGGGAGCTGTTTTTT.

This clonotype was observed a handful of times. V and J are TRBV20-1 and TRBJ2-5; 8 nucleotides align to TRBD1. The CDR3 totals 13 residues. Trimming at V came to 1 base and at J to 6 bases, leaving 4 bases not matched to a gene. Per the germline V gene, CDR1 is DFQATT and CDR2 is SNEGSKA (reference sequence). The CDR3 DNA is TGCAGTGCTAGAGTTTCAGGGGGCAAGACCCAGTACTTC. This codes for CSARVSGGKTQYF.

In its sample, this clonotype was seen a few times. The chain employs TRBV7-2 and TRBJ2-3; a weak D match, TRBD2 (5 bases). The V gene lost 1 base and the J gene lost 4 bases, with 12 bases spanning the gap. Germline values: CDR1 SGHTA, CDR2 FQGNSA. The CDR3 consists of 15 residues. In DNA, the CDR3 is TGTGCCAGCAGCTTAGTAGGGCTAGCCCCAGATACGCAGTATTTT. This translates into CASSLVGLAPDTQYF.

This clonotype occurred many times. The chain links TRBV18 to TRBJ1-6; D gene unclear. Germline V CDR1 and CDR2: KGHSH, LQKENI. The CDR3 sequence is 17 residues long. Trimming shortened V by 2 bases and J by 0 bases, and 11 bases separated the two germline ends. CDR3 protein: CASSPTLVSSYNSPLHF. The CDR3, as DNA: TGTGCCAGCTCACCAACGCTCGTTAGCTCCTATAATTCACCCCTCCACTTT.

The J gene is TRBJ2-7, the V gene TRBV5-4; 12 nucleotides line up with TRBD1. The germline CDR1 and CDR2 sequences are SGHNT and YYREEE (reference sequence). Trimming at V came to 5 bases and at J to 3 bases, leaving 6 bases not matched to a gene. The CDR3 sequence is 15 residues long. This CDR3 reads CASSWGTGGFYEQYF. In DNA form, the CDR3 reads TGTGCCAGCAGTTGGGGGACAGGGGGCTTCTACGAGCAGTACTTC. The full variable domain, completed using reference TRBV5-4 and TRBJ2-7, is ETGVTQSPTHLIKTRGQQVTLRCSSQSGHNTVSWYQQALGQGPQFIFQYYREEENGRGNFPPRFSGLQFPNYSSELNVNALELDDSALYLCASSWGTGGFYEQYFGPGTRLTVT.

This clonotype has a count of ten or more. The chain carries TRBV2 and TRBJ2-3; D is possibly TRBD1 (5 bases). Germline V lookup: CDR1 SNHLY, CDR2 FYNNEI. The V and J ends lost 6 bases and 1 base respectively, with 11 bases between them. The CDR3 spans 14 residues. CDR3 in amino acids: CASRGLLGTDTQYF. In nucleotides, the CDR3 is TGTGCCAGCAGGGGGCTCTTGGGCACAGATACGCAGTATTTT. The full variable domain, with the rest looked up from reference TRBV2 and TRBJ2-3, is EPEVTQTPSHQVTQMGQEVILRCVPISNHLYFYWYRQILGQKVEFLVSFYNNEISEKSEIFDDQFSVERPDGSNFTLKIRSTKLEDSAMYFCASRGLLGTDTQYFGPGTRLTVL.